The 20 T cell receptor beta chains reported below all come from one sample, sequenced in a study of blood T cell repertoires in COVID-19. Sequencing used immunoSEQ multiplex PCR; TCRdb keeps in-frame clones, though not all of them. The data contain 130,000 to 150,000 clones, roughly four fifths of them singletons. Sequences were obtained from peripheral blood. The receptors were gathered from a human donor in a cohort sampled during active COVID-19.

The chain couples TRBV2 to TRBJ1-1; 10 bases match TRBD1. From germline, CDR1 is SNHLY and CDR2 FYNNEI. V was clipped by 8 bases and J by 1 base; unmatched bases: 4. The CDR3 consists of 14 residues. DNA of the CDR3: TGTGCCAGCCGGGACAGGGGCGAGAACACTGAAGCTTTCTTT. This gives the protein CASRDRGENTEAFF.

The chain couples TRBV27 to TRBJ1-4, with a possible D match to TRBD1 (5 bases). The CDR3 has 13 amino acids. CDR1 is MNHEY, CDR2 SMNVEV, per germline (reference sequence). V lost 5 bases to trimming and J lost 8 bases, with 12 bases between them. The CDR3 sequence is CASSPTGGEKLFF. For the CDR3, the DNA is TGTGCCAGCAGTCCCACCGGGGGGGAAAAACTGTTTTTT.

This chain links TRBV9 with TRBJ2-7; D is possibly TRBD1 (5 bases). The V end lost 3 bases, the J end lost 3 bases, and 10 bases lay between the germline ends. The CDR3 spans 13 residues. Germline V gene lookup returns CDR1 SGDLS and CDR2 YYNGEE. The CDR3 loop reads CASSGGHSYEQYF. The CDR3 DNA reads TGTGCCAGCAGCGGCGGACATAGCTACGAGCAGTACTTC. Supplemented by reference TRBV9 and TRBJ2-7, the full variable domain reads DSGVTQTPKHLITATGQRVTLRCSPRSGDLSVYWYQQSLDQGLQFLIQYYNGEERAKGNILERFSAQQFPDLHSELNLSSLELGDSALYFCASSGGHSYEQYFGPGTRLTVT.

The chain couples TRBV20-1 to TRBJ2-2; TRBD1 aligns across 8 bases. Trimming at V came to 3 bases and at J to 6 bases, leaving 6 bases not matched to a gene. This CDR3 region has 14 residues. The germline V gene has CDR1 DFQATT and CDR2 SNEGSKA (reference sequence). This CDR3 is CSASRTGNAGELFF. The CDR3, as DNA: TGCAGTGCTAGTCGGACAGGGAATGCCGGGGAGCTGTTTTTT.

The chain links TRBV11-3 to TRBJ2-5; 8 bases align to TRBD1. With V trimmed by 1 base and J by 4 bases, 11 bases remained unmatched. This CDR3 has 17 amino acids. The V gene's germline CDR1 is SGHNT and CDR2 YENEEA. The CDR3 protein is CASSLVPTTGDRETQYF. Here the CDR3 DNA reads TGTGCCAGCAGCTTAGTCCCGACGACAGGGGACCGAGAGACCCAGTACTTC.

Written as DNA, the CDR3 is TGTGCCAGCAGCAGACAGGGGCGTAAGGAGACCCAGTACTTC. This codes for CASSRQGRKETQYF. The gene calls are TRBV7-3 and TRBJ2-5, with 8 bases matching TRBD1. The CDR3 has 14 residues. Germline CDR1 and CDR2: SGHTA and FQGTGA. V trimming: 5 bases; J trimming: 5 bases; junction bases outside the gene matches: 7.

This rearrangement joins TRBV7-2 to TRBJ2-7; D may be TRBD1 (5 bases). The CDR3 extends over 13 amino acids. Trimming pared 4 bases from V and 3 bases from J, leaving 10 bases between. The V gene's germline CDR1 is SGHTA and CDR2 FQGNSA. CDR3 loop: CASSSDRLYEQYF. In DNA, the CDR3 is TGTGCCAGCAGCTCAGACAGACTCTACGAGCAGTACTTC.

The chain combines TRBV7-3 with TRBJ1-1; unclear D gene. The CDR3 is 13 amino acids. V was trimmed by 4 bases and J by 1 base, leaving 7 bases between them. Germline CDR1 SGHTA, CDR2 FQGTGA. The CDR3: CASSSRQNTEAFF. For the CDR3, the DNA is TGTGCCAGCAGCTCACGACAGAACACTGAAGCTTTCTTT.

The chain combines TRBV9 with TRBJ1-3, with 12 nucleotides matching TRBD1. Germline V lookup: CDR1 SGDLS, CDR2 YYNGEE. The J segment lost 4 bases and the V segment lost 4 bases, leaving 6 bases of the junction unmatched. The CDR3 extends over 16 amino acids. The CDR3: CASSTSGTGGGNTIYF. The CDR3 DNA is TGTGCCAGCAGCACCTCCGGGACAGGGGGCGGAAACACCATATATTTT.

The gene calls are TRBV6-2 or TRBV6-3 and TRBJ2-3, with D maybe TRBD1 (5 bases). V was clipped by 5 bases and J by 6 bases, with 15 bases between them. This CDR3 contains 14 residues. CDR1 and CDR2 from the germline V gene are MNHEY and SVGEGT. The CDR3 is CASSGPAKGDTQYF. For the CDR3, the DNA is TGTGCCAGCAGTGGTCCAGCGAAGGGGGATACGCAGTATTTT.

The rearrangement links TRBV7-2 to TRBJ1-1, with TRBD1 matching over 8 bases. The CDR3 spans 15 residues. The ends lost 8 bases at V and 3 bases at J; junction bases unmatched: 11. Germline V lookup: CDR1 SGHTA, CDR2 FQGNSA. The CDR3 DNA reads TGTGCCAGCTGTAGGGAGGGGACAGGCGACACTGAAGCTTTCTTT. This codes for CASCREGTGDTEAFF.

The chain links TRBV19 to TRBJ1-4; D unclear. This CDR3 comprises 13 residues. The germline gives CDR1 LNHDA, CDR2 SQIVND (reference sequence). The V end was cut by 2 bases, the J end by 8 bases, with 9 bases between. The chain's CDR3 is CASSILLWEKLFF. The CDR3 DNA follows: TGTGCCAGTAGTATATTACTATGGGAAAAACTGTTTTTT.

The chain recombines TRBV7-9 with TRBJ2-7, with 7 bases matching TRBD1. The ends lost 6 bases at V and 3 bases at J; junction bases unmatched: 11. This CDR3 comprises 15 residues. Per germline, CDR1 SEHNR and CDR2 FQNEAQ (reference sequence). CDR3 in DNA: TGTGCCAGCAGTTCCTTAGGGGGCGGGTACTACGAGCAGTACTTC. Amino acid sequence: CASSSLGGGYYEQYF.

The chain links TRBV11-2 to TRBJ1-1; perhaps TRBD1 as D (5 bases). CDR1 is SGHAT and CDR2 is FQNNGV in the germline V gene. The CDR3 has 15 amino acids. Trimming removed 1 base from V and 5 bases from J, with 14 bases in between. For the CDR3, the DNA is TGTGCCAGCAGCTTAGGACGGGGGAGCACAACTGAAGCTTTCTTT. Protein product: CASSLGRGSTTEAFF.

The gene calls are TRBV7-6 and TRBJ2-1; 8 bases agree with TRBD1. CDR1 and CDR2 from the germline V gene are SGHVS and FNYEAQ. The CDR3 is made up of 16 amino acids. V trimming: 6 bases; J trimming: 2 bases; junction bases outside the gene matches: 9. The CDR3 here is CASRVGSGGAYNEQFF. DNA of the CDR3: TGTGCCAGCAGAGTAGGGTCAGGGGGCGCCTACAATGAGCAGTTCTTC.

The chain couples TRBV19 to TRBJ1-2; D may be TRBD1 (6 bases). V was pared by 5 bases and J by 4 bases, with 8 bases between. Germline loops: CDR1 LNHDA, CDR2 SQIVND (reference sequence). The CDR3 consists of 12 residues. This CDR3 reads CASSRTVYGYTF. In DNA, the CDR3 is TGTGCCAGTAGTCGGACAGTCTATGGCTACACCTTC.

The chain's CDR3 is CASSQGDTGGLQPQHF. The CDR3 bases are TGTGCCAGCAGCCAAGGGGATACAGGGGGTTTACAGCCCCAGCATTTT. The chain carries TRBV3-1 (or the pseudogene TRBV3-2) and TRBJ1-5; 8 nucleotides agree with TRBD1. The CDR3 is made up of 16 amino acids. With V trimmed by 1 base and J by 7 bases, 9 bases remained unmatched. Germline V lookup: CDR1 LGHDT, CDR2 YNNKEL (reference sequence).

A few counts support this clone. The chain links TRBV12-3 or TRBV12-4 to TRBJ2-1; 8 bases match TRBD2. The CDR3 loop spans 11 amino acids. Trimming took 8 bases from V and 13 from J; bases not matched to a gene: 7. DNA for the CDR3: TGTGCCAGCTTTTCCGGGACTAGTCAGTTCTTC. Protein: CASFSGTSQFF.

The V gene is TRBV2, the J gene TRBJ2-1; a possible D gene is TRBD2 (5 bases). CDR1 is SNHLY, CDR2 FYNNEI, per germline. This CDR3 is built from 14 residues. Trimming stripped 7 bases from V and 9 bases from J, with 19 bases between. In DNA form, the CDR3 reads TGTGCCAGCATGAACTCCGCCCAAGGGAGTGAGCAGTTCTTC. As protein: CASMNSAQGSEQFF. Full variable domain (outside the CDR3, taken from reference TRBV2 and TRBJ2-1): EPEVTQTPSHQVTQMGQEVILRCVPISNHLYFYWYRQILGQKVEFLVSFYNNEISEKSEIFDDQFSVERPDGSNFTLKIRSTKLEDSAMYFCASMNSAQGSEQFFGPGTRLTVL.

DNA of the CDR3: TGTGCCAGCAGCGTCGGACTAGCGGAAACCTACGAGCAGTACTTC. This gives the protein CASSVGLAETYEQYF. The chain carries TRBV9 and TRBJ2-7; 10 nucleotides line up with TRBD2. This CDR3 is 15 amino acids long. Per the germline V gene, CDR1 is SGDLS and CDR2 is YYNGEE. V shed 2 bases and J 2 bases; nucleotides not matched to a gene: 4.